This record looks at one T cell receptor beta chain sequence and its context. The junction had 7 bases not matched to a gene; V was cut back by 3 bases and J by 9 bases. Per the germline V gene, CDR1 is KGHSH and CDR2 is LQKENI. This CDR3 contains 15 residues. The data derive from a study of graft-versus-host responses after intestinal transplantation. Produced via immunoSEQ multiplex PCR; TCRdb's table is partial and in-frame only. The sample yields fewer than 45,000 clones, 91% seen once. The V gene is TRBV18, the J gene TRBJ2-2; the match to TRBD1 covers 10 bases. Sequenced material: PBMCs, taken 300 to 320 days after intestinal transplant. The sequence derives from a human patient who received an intestinal transplant, so some T cells may come from the graft donor. The CDR3 DNA reads TGTGCCAGCTCACCTAGACAGGGGGCACCCTGGGAGCTGTTTTTT. As protein: CASSPRQGAPWELFF. Full variable domain (remainder filled in from reference TRBV18 and TRBJ2-2): NAGVMQNPRHLVRRRGQEARLRCSPMKGHSHVYWYRQLPEEGLKFMVYLQKENIIDESGMPKERFSAEFPKEGPSILRIQQVVRGDSAAYFCASSPRQGAPWELFFGEGSRLTVL.